This T cell receptor (beta chain) came from a study of T cells after yellow fever vaccination. Comment on this clonotype: Its antigen is not identified.

UMIs and a universal primer site were added when TCR cDNA was made by 5'RACE template switching. One entry per CDR3 protein, called by TCRdb with MiXCR from the 5' RACE reads. The sample has hundreds of thousands of distinct CDR3 sequences, 21% seen once. Whole-study results and caveats: The study noted that FACS-sorted repertoires could contain abundant clonotypes contaminating from the bulk population.

V lost 5 bases and J 5 bases, leaving 16 bases between the germline ends. The CDR3 has 14 amino acids. Germline CDR1 and CDR2: DFQATT and SNEGSKA (reference sequence). The origin of this receptor is a man aged 18-30 years who received the YFV17D yellow fever vaccine. The source was PBMCs, collected approximately 22 days after the first yellow fever vaccination. The rearrangement links TRBV20-1 to TRBJ2-1; tentative D call: TRBD2 (5 bases). The chain's CDR3 is CSAGNRRRNNEQFF. The CDR3 coding sequence is TGCAGTGCTGGGAATCGGCGGAGGAACAATGAGCAGTTCTTC.